The clone carrying this TCR beta chain occurred many times. The antigen is undetermined. With 10-nucleotide random UMIs included, cDNA was synthesized by 5'RACE. TCRdb fed the 5' RACE reads into MiXCR, producing one record per CDR3 protein. The data show about 80,000 distinct CDR3 sequences, 5.5% to 6.5% seen once. Losses at the gene ends were 9 bases for V and 1 base for J; bases not matched to a gene: 10. The CDR3 is made up of 15 amino acids. Germline V gene lookup returns CDR1 SNHLY and CDR2 FYNNEI. The data derive from a study of neurological immune-mediated disorders. The time point is: longitudinal time-point 2. Study outcomes and limitations: Expanded clones shared no CDR3 amino acid sequences across subjects, suggesting private repertoires in all groups. A possible signature appeared as one related-CDR3 cluster, in which phylogenetic grouping placed the repertoires of 18 of 34 multiple sclerosis patients.

This clonotype was obtained from an older woman with multiple sclerosis. The V call is TRBV2, the J call TRBJ1-1; 8 bases are a match to TRBD1. The source material was PBMCs. CDR3 in amino acids: CASREDRVTNTEAFF. In nucleotides, the CDR3 is TGTGCCAGTAGAGAGGACAGGGTGACGAACACTGAAGCTTTCTTT.